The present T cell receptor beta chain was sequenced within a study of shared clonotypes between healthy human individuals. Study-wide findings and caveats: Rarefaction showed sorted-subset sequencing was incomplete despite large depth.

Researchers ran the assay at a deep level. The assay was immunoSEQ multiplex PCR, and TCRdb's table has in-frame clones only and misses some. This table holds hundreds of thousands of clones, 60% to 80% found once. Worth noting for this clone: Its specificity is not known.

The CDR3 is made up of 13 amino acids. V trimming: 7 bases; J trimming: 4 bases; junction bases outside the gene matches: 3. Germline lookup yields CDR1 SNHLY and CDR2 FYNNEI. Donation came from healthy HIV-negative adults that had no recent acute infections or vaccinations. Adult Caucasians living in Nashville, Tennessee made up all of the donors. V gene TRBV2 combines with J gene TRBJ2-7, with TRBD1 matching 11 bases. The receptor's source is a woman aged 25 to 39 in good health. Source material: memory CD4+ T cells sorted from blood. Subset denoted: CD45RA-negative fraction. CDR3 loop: CASKRDRGYEQYF. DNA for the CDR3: TGTGCCAGCAAACGGGACAGGGGGTACGAGCAGTACTTC. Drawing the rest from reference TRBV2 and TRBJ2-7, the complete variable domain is EPEVTQTPSHQVTQMGQEVILRCVPISNHLYFYWYRQILGQKVEFLVSFYNNEISEKSEIFDDQFSVERPDGSNFTLKIRSTKLEDSAMYFCASKRDRGYEQYFGPGTRLTVT.